The rows below give T cell receptor beta chains drawn from one sample of a study of CD8 T cells in Susac syndrome. From the immunoSEQ multiplex PCR reads, TCRdb called clonotypes with MiXCR, one entry per CDR3 protein. This sample has 350,000 to 550,000 distinct CDR3 sequences, with about 85% found just once. Sequencing was performed on CD8+ T cells from PBMCs. The receptors were sampled from a human donor with multiple sclerosis. CDR3s include the opening cysteine and the closing phenylalanine or tryptophan. A D gene is named only where the DNA matches it firmly. Clone size is not always given. Where it is, it says once, few, many or a class for expanded clones.

j_call: TRBJ2-2; d_call: TRBD1; clone_size: -; v_call: TRBV29-1; cdr3_nt: TGCAGCGTGACAGGGGAAACCGGGGAGCTGTTTTTT; cdr3_aa: CSVTGETGELFF
j_call: TRBJ1-2; d_call: TRBD1; clone_size: few; v_call: TRBV27; cdr3_nt: TGTGCCAGCAGTCCGCTGGGACAGTTTTATGGCTACACCTTC; cdr3_aa: CASSPLGQFYGYTF
j_call: TRBJ2-5; d_call: -; clone_size: -; v_call: TRBV27; cdr3_nt: TGTGCCAGCAGTATAGGGTTCCGAGAGACCCAGTACTTC; cdr3_aa: CASSIGFRETQYF
j_call: TRBJ1-1; d_call: TRBD1; clone_size: -; v_call: TRBV12-3/TRBV12-4; cdr3_nt: TGTGCCAGCACCGGACCCTCTCGACAGGGGGCTTTCTTT; cdr3_aa: CASTGPSRQGAFF
j_call: TRBJ2-1; d_call: -; clone_size: few; v_call: TRBV2; cdr3_nt: TGTGCCAGCAGTGACGGGCCTTTCTTC; cdr3_aa: CASSDGPFF
j_call: TRBJ2-1; d_call: -; clone_size: -; v_call: TRBV30; cdr3_nt: TGTGCCTGGACCCGCGACTGGAACAATGAGCAGTTCTTC; cdr3_aa: CAWTRDWNNEQFF
j_call: TRBJ1-6; d_call: -; clone_size: -; v_call: TRBV12-5; cdr3_nt: TGTGCTAGTGGTTTGGTAACGGACAGTTCCCCGAGCTCCTATAATTCACCCCTCCACTTT; cdr3_aa: CASGLVTDSSPSSYNSPLHF
j_call: TRBJ1-3; d_call: -; clone_size: -; v_call: TRBV2; cdr3_nt: TGTGCCAGCAGTGAAATGGGGGAGAACACCATATATTTT; cdr3_aa: CASSEMGENTIYF
j_call: TRBJ2-7; d_call: -; clone_size: -; v_call: TRBV5-1; cdr3_nt: TGCGCCAGCAGCTTCGCGGATTCCTACGAGCAGTACTTC; cdr3_aa: CASSFADSYEQYF
j_call: TRBJ2-1; d_call: -; clone_size: -; v_call: TRBV4-1; cdr3_nt: TGCGCCAGCAGCCCCCGGCAGGGCAATGAGCAGTTCTTC; cdr3_aa: CASSPRQGNEQFF
j_call: TRBJ2-1; d_call: -; clone_size: -; v_call: TRBV6-5; cdr3_nt: TGTGCCAGCAGTTACGGGCGGGTAAGCTCCTACAATGAGCAGTTCTTC; cdr3_aa: CASSYGRVSSYNEQFF
j_call: TRBJ1-1; d_call: -; clone_size: -; v_call: TRBV20-1; cdr3_nt: TGCAGTGCTAGAGTGATGGAGAGGGAGATTAACACTGAAGCTTTCTTT; cdr3_aa: CSARVMEREINTEAFF
j_call: TRBJ2-2; d_call: -; clone_size: -; v_call: TRBV27; cdr3_nt: TGTGCCAGCAGTTTCGGAGGGGGCGTGAACGGGGAGCTGTTTTTT; cdr3_aa: CASSFGGGVNGELFF
j_call: TRBJ1-3; d_call: -; clone_size: -; v_call: TRBV28; cdr3_nt: TGTGCCAGCAGCCTAAACGTGAACTCTGGAAACACCATATATTTT; cdr3_aa: CASSLNVNSGNTIYF
j_call: TRBJ1-4; d_call: -; clone_size: few; v_call: TRBV29-1; cdr3_nt: TGCAGCGTTCGGGCGTCCTTGGCAACTAATGAAAAACTGTTTTTT; cdr3_aa: CSVRASLATNEKLFF
j_call: TRBJ1-6; d_call: -; clone_size: once; v_call: TRBV30; cdr3_nt: TGTGCCTGGAGTGTGGGGAGGGGCCCGGATTCACCCCTCCACTTT; cdr3_aa: CAWSVGRGPDSPLHF
j_call: TRBJ1-2; d_call: -; clone_size: -; v_call: TRBV2; cdr3_nt: TGTGCCAATAGGAGGCCGACTAACTATGGCTACACCTTC; cdr3_aa: CANRRPTNYGYTF
j_call: TRBJ2-3; d_call: -; clone_size: -; v_call: TRBV19; cdr3_nt: TGTGCCAGTAGTATTGGGGTAGCGGAGCACACAGATACGCAGTATTTT; cdr3_aa: CASSIGVAEHTDTQYF
j_call: TRBJ2-7; d_call: -; clone_size: few; v_call: TRBV5-1; cdr3_nt: TGCGCCAGCAGCTTCGGGGACTCCTCCGAGCAGTACTTC; cdr3_aa: CASSFGDSSEQYF
j_call: TRBJ2-2; d_call: -; clone_size: -; v_call: TRBV5-1; cdr3_nt: TGCGCCAGCAGCTTGGACCATACGAACACCGGGGAGCTGTTTTTT; cdr3_aa: CASSLDHTNTGELFF
j_call: TRBJ2-1; d_call: TRBD2; clone_size: -; v_call: TRBV5-1; cdr3_nt: TGCGCCAGCAGCCCGACTAGCGGGATGGGTGAGCAGTTCTTC; cdr3_aa: CASSPTSGMGEQFF
j_call: TRBJ2-2; d_call: -; clone_size: -; v_call: TRBV3-1; cdr3_nt: TGTGCCAGCAGCCAAGATAGAGGGTACTACGGGGAGCTGTTTTTT; cdr3_aa: CASSQDRGYYGELFF
j_call: TRBJ1-2; d_call: -; clone_size: -; v_call: TRBV3-1; cdr3_nt: TGTGCCAGCAGCCAAGAGGGGACATTCAACTATGGCTACACCTTC; cdr3_aa: CASSQEGTFNYGYTF
j_call: TRBJ2-1; d_call: -; clone_size: -; v_call: TRBV27; cdr3_nt: TGTGCCAGCAGTTTATCGAGGGCGGGACCGACGTACAATGAGCAGTTCTTC; cdr3_aa: CASSLSRAGPTYNEQFF
j_call: TRBJ2-2; d_call: TRBD1; clone_size: -; v_call: TRBV12-3/TRBV12-4; cdr3_nt: TGTGCCAGCAGTGACTGGACAGGGACGAACACCGGGGAGCTGTTTTTT; cdr3_aa: CASSDWTGTNTGELFF
j_call: TRBJ1-5; d_call: -; clone_size: -; v_call: TRBV29-1; cdr3_nt: TGCAGCGTTGTGAAGGGGGAGGGTATCAATCAGCCCCAGCATTTT; cdr3_aa: CSVVKGEGINQPQHF